Included here is one T cell receptor beta chain sequence, with context. Its antigen is still unknown. The source of the sample is a study of regulatory and conventional T cells in RAG deficiency. Study outcomes and limitations: Treg unique TCR beta sequences were about 100-fold fewer in Omenn syndrome and CID/AS patients than controls. Control T-cell subsets had markedly higher Shannon entropy and lower Simpson indices than RAG-deficient patients. In Omenn syndrome, Treg and Tconv repertoires overlapped >85%.

Blood CD4+ CD25-low CD127-high conventional T cells supplied the genomic DNA template. The assay was immunoSEQ multiplex PCR, and TCRdb's table has in-frame clones only and misses some. Of around 20,000 clones listed, around 92% were seen once; the top ten hold roughly 0.76%. The same data also contributed to another study, on regulatory T cells. According to that study: The PCR used 52 TRBV and 13 TRBJ primers. In patients, unique TRB V-J pairs were restricted and V/J usage skewed, especially in Tregs.

The origin of this receptor is a human donor in good health. Sequences were obtained from CD4+ T cells sorted from blood.

The CDR3 spells CAKNQGDYGYTF. The CDR3 DNA follows: TGTGCCAAAAACCAGGGAGACTATGGCTACACCTTC. This chain connects TRBV30 to TRBJ1-2; D is perhaps TRBD1 (5 bases). The germline V and J ends were trimmed by 8 bases and 3 bases, with 13 bases remaining between them. The germline V gene encodes CDR1 GTSNPN and CDR2 SVGIG (reference sequence). This CDR3 spans 12 amino acids.